The T cell receptor (beta chain) under discussion was sequenced for a study of blood T cells in healthy people across ages. Study results and limitations: Among T cells, TCR beta diversity per million cells dropped roughly linearly as age rose. CMV status of donors was unknown, possibly confounding expanded clonotype changes.

The sample holds a few counts of this clonotype. Its antigen is as yet unknown. Using a J-beta primer mix together with a sample-barcoded 5' primer, a second PCR was run for roughly 6 to 12 cycles. One entry per CDR3 protein, called by TCRdb with MiXCR from the 5' RACE reads. The sample yields approximately 1.5 million distinct CDR3 sequences, 30% to 35% seen once. The CDR3 has 14 amino acids. Losses at the gene ends were 7 bases for V and 6 bases for J; bases not matched to a gene: 15. The germline CDR1 and CDR2 sequences are DFQATT and SNEGSKA (reference sequence). The V and J genes are TRBV20-1 and TRBJ2-7; TRBD1 matches at 7 bases. Sequenced input: blood. The TCR comes from a woman in her thirties in good health. CDR3 sequence (DNA): TGCAGTGTGGATTCCGGACAGGCAGGTTCCGAGCAGTACTTC. It yields the protein CSVDSGQAGSEQYF.